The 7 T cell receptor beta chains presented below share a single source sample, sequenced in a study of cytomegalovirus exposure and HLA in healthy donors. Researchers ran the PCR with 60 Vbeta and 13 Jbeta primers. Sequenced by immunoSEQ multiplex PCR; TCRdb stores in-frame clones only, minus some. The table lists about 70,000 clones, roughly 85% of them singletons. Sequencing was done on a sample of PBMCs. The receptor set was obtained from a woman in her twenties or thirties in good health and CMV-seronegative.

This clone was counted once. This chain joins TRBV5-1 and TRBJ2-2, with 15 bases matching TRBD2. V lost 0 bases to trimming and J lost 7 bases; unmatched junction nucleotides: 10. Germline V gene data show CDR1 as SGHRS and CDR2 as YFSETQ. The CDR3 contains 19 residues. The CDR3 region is CASSLVGLAGGPSGGELFF. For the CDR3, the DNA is TGCGCCAGCAGCTTGGTAGGACTAGCGGGAGGGCCGTCCGGCGGGGAGCTGTTTTTT.

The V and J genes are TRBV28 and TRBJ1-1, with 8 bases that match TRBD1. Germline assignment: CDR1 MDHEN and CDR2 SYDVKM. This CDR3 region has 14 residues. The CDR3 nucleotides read TGTGTCTCAGGGGGTCAGGGGGCTTACACTGAAGCTTTCTTT. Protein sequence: CVSGGQGAYTEAFF.

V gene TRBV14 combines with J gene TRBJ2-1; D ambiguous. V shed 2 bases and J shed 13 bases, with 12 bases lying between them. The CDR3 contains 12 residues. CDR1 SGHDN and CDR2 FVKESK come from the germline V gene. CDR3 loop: CASSQTLENQFF. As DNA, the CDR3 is TGTGCCAGCAGCCAAACCTTAGAGAATCAGTTCTTC.

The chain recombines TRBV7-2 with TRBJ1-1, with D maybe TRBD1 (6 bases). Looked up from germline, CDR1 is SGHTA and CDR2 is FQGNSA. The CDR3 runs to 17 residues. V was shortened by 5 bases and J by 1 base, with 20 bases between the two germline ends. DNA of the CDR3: TGTGCCAGCAGCCGGAGTGGCACAGGGTACCGGAACACTGAAGCTTTCTTT. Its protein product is CASSRSGTGYRNTEAFF.

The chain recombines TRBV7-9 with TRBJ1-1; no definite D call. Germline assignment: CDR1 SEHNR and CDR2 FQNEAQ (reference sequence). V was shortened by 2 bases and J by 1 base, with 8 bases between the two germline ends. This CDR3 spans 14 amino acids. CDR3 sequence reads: CASSLRGENTEAFF. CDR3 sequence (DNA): TGTGCCAGCAGCTTACGCGGGGAGAACACTGAAGCTTTCTTT.

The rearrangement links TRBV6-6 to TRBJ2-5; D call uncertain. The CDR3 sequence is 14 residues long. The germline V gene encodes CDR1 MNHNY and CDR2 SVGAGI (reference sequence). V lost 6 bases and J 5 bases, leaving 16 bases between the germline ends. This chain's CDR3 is CASSSNQVPETQYF. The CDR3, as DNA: TGTGCCAGCAGCTCCAACCAGGTCCCGGAGACCCAGTACTTC.

For the CDR3, the DNA is TGTGCCAGCTCAACCCAACAGGGGCCCACCTACGAGCAGTACTTC. Its protein product is CASSTQQGPTYEQYF. The chain is built from TRBV18 and TRBJ2-7, with 7 bases that match TRBD1. There are 15 residues in the CDR3. Trimming took 5 bases from V and 2 from J; bases not matched to a gene: 9. Germline CDR1 reads KGHSH; CDR2 reads LQKENI.